The present entry profiles one T cell receptor beta chain with its context. Its antigen is still unknown. Trimming took off 4 bases at V and 5 bases at J, with 17 bases between the two ends. Germline V gives CDR1 KGHDR, CDR2 SFDVKD. CDR3 length: 16 amino acids. As it was prepared, the TCRbeta library received unique molecular identifiers. TCRdb redid the calling of the PCR reads with MiXCR, one entry per CDR3 protein. The repertoire holds over 45,000 distinct CDR3 sequences, with roughly 46% as singletons. This entry comes from a study of T-cell reconstitution after alpha-beta-depleted transplantation in children. Study conclusions and caveats: Some patients' high day-60 TCRbeta diversity was attributed to recipient cells surviving conditioning. After transplant, at about two months, alpha-beta T cells were reportedly derived from several hundred expanded graft clones. A year post-transplant, T-cell counts and diversity derived mostly from newly produced T cells.

Material: PBMCs, mostly from graft donor cells, obtained 360 days after TCRalphabeta/CD19-depleted stem cell transplant. The TCR sequence derives from a male patient aged 10 to 17 who had a stem cell transplant for acute lymphoblastic leukemia, so the T cells may come from the graft donor. The V and J genes are TRBV24-1 and TRBJ2-1; D not resolved. In nucleotides, the CDR3 is TGTGCCACCAGTGACCTTTCTTTCGGTGGGCACAATGAGCAGTTCTTC. This translates into CATSDLSFGGHNEQFF.